The clone carrying this TCR beta chain was seen just once. The antigen remains undetermined. CDR1 is SGHRS and CDR2 is YFSETQ in the germline V gene. V was clipped by 4 bases and J by 9 bases; unmatched bases: 12. The CDR3 is 16 amino acids. The data stem from a study of shared clonotypes between healthy human individuals. Study-level points and caveats: Only a few donors were included, so the genetic and exposure-history diversity represented was limited. The expectation was that sequencing depth would affect clonotype sharing among donors.

An assay was performed, and its level was deep. Using immunoSEQ multiplex PCR, the repertoire was profiled, and TCRdb retains in-frame clones only, with some absent. The sample contains just over 2,000,000 clones, around 95% of which appear only once. The chain couples TRBV5-1 to TRBJ1-6; 8 positions agree with TRBD1. What was sequenced was naive CD4+ T cells sorted from blood. Subset described: CD45RA+ positively selected. The sequence came from a man aged 18 to 30 in good health. CDR3 residues: CASSTSPGGEGSPLHF. In DNA form, the CDR3 reads TGCGCCAGCAGCACAAGCCCAGGGGGCGAGGGTTCACCCCTCCACTTT.